Below, 30 T cell receptor beta chains from the same sample are listed, as sequenced in a study of blood T cells in healthy people across ages. The second PCR ran about 6 to 12 cycles with a sample-barcoded 5' primer and J-beta primers. Via MiXCR, TCRdb re-called the 5' RACE reads, giving one row per CDR3 protein. Of approximately 1.5 million distinct CDR3 sequences listed, around 36% are singletons. The sample taken for sequencing was blood. Receptors were obtained from a woman aged 25 to 39 in good health.

This clonotype has more than one count but fewer than ten. Mismatch with germline at one junction end may stem from a read error. This chain joins TRBV7-2 and TRBJ1-4, with a tentative D call TRBD1 (6 bases). The CDR3 totals 15 residues. Germline V gene data show CDR1 as SGHTA and CDR2 as FQGNSA. CDR3 nucleotides: TGTGCCAGCAGCTCCTCCGGGACAACGAATGAAAAACTGTTTTTT. This encodes CASSSSGTTNEKLFF. The full variable domain, its missing parts supplied by reference TRBV7-2 and TRBJ1-4, is GAGVSQSPSNKVTEKGKDVELRCDPISGHTALYWYRQSLGQGLEFLIYFQGNSAPDKSGLPSDRFSAERTGGSVSTLTIQRTQQEDSAVYLCASSSSGTTNEKLFFGSGTQLSVL.

This clonotype was seen more than once but under ten times. The chain has TRBV7-9 and TRBJ2-7; 8 bases agree with TRBD2. V trimming: 3 bases; J trimming: 2 bases; junction bases outside the gene matches: 6. The V gene's germline CDR1 is SEHNR and CDR2 FQNEAQ (reference sequence). This CDR3 spans 15 amino acids. The DNA of the CDR3 is TGTGCCAGCAGCTTCGATAGCGGGGAACCCTACGAGCAGTACTTC. This translates into CASSFDSGEPYEQYF.

This clonotype was observed many times. The rearrangement links TRBV29-1 to TRBJ2-3; 14 nucleotides line up with TRBD2. Germline CDR1 and CDR2: SQVTM and ANQGSEA. With 8 bases clipped from V and 4 bases from J, the junction kept 8 bases outside the gene matches. This CDR3 is 15 amino acids long. CDR3: CSLTGTSGSADTQYF. DNA of the CDR3: TGCAGCCTAACCGGGACTAGCGGGAGCGCAGATACGCAGTATTTT.

The table lists this clonotype with a few counts. V usage is TRBV2 and J usage is TRBJ1-1; perhaps TRBD1 as D (5 bases). The germline CDR1 and CDR2 sequences are SNHLY and FYNNEI. CDR3 size: 14 residues. Trimming removed 4 bases at V and 5 bases at J, with 14 bases between. The CDR3 sequence: CASSGVGVVTEAFF. Here the CDR3 DNA reads TGTGCCAGCAGTGGGGTGGGGGTTGTGACTGAAGCTTTCTTT.

This chain links TRBV7-2 with TRBJ2-1, with D possibly being TRBD1 (5 bases). There are 16 residues in the CDR3. Trimming took off 5 bases at V and 5 bases at J, with 19 bases between the two ends. Germline values: CDR1 SGHTA, CDR2 FQGNSA. CDR3 in amino acids: CASSTRQSIHHNEQFF. The DNA for the CDR3 is TGTGCCAGCAGCACCAGACAGAGCATCCATCACAATGAGCAGTTCTTC.

This clonotype was detected only a few times. V and J are TRBV6-2 or TRBV6-3 and TRBJ2-1; D might be TRBD2 (6 bases). Per germline, CDR1 MNHEY and CDR2 SVGEGT. Between the trimmed V and J ends, which lost 0 bases and 10 bases, there was a span of 19 bases. This CDR3 has 16 residues. For the CDR3, the DNA is TGTGCCAGCAGTTACTCGGTCAAGGGCGGGGCCTGGGAGCAGTTCTTC. Amino acids: CASSYSVKGGAWEQFF.

In this sample, this clonotype turned up a few times. The chain links TRBV12-3 or TRBV12-4 to TRBJ2-1; either TRBD1 or TRBD2 may fit D (5 bases each). The V gene lost 5 bases and the J gene lost 9 bases, with 14 bases spanning the gap. This CDR3 comprises 13 residues. The CDR3 here is CASSLGYGGEQFF. The DNA for the CDR3 is TGTGCCAGCAGTCTGGGGTATGGGGGTGAGCAGTTCTTC.

This clonotype was detected only a few times. The CDR3 protein is CATKTLNRGTGETQYF. In DNA, the CDR3 is TGCGCCACCAAGACGCTTAACAGGGGTACGGGAGAGACCCAGTACTTC. V and J are TRBV10-2 and TRBJ2-5, with TRBD1 matching over 7 bases. Germline CDR1 is WSHSY and CDR2 is SAAADI. The V segment lost 10 bases and the J segment 4 bases; nucleotides outside the gene matches: 18. This CDR3 region has 16 residues.

This clonotype has a handful of counts. V gene TRBV2 combines with J gene TRBJ2-5; 8 bases align to TRBD2. V trimming: 6 bases; J trimming: 11 bases; junction bases outside the gene matches: 14. Germline CDR1 and CDR2: SNHLY and FYNNEI. This CDR3 region has 14 residues. CDR3 region: CASSTPGLDYEQYF. In DNA form, the CDR3 reads TGTGCCAGCAGCACACCGGGACTAGACTATGAGCAGTACTTC.

This clonotype has only a few counts. The V gene is TRBV18, the J gene TRBJ2-1; D is undetermined. V gave up 3 bases and J gave up 1 base, with 10 bases separating them. The CDR3 totals 15 residues. The germline CDR1 and CDR2 sequences are KGHSH and LQKENI. The CDR3 sequence is CASSPTVYSYNEQFF. DNA for the CDR3: TGTGCCAGCTCACCTACAGTATATTCCTACAATGAGCAGTTCTTC.

V is TRBV9 and J is TRBJ1-2; D remains ambiguous. Germline CDR1 and CDR2: SGDLS and YYNGEE. The CDR3 length is 14 residues. The ends were cut back, 1 base at V and 3 bases at J, with 10 bases in the middle. CDR3 sequence: CASSVHVGDYGYTF. Here the CDR3 DNA reads TGTGCCAGCAGCGTACACGTCGGGGACTATGGCTACACCTTC.

Concerning this clonotype: Just one base apart from a much larger clone, this may be a read error. The chain carries TRBV4-1 and TRBJ1-2; 8 bases are a match to TRBD1. The V gene's germline CDR1 is MGHRA and CDR2 YSYEKL. The length of the CDR3 is 15 residues. The CDR3 region is CASSQAGQGIYGHTF. The CDR3 coding sequence is TGCGCCAGCAGCCAAGCAGGACAGGGCATTTATGGCCACACCTTC.

The chain recombines TRBV6-1 with TRBJ2-2; TRBD2 matches at 14 bases. The length of the CDR3 is 16 residues. CDR1 and CDR2 (germline): MNHNS, SASEGT. V dropped 5 bases and J dropped 5; count of bases not matched to a gene: 4. The CDR3 reads CASSLTSGRVTGELFF. CDR3 bases: TGTGCCAGCAGTCTGACTAGCGGGAGGGTTACCGGGGAGCTGTTTTTT.

With respect to this clonotype: An end of the junction does not agree with germline; a read error may underlie this. The V and J genes are TRBV29-1 and TRBJ2-3; 10 bases are shared with TRBD1. Germline V CDR1 and CDR2: SQVTM, ANQGSEA. The CDR3 length is 14 residues. Here the CDR3 reads CSAGQGEGTDMQYF. The CDR3 coding sequence is TGCAGCGCCGGACAGGGGGAAGGGACAGATATGCAGTATTTT.

This clonotype was seen a handful of times. This sequence joins TRBV20-1 and TRBJ1-2; D is uncertain. Germline lookup yields CDR1 DFQATT and CDR2 SNEGSKA (reference sequence). V gave up 3 bases and J gave up 2 bases, with 10 bases separating them. The CDR3 consists of 13 residues. The CDR3 loop reads CSARNTTNYGYTF. Here the CDR3 DNA reads TGCAGTGCTAGGAACACAACAAACTATGGCTACACCTTC.

The rearrangement uses TRBV5-1 and TRBJ1-1; D not certain. The CDR3 loop spans 16 amino acids. Germline CDR1 reads SGHRS; CDR2 reads YFSETQ. Trimming cost V 0 bases and J 0 bases, with 12 bases left between them. The CDR3 bases are TGCGCCAGCAGCTTGGGGGGTATGACCGTGAACACTGAAGCTTTCTTT. Amino acid sequence: CASSLGGMTVNTEAFF.

This clonotype was seen a handful of times. This sequence joins TRBV4-2 and TRBJ2-7; perhaps TRBD2 as D (6 bases). CDR3 length equals 14 residues. The germline gives CDR1 LGHNA, CDR2 YNFKEQ. V was pared by 3 bases and J by 3 bases, with 12 bases between. CDR3 sequence: CASSHLGLNYEQYF. In DNA, the CDR3 is TGTGCCAGCAGCCACCTGGGACTCAACTACGAGCAGTACTTC.

There are a few counts of this clonotype. The chain employs TRBV20-1 and TRBJ2-5; 7 nucleotides line up with TRBD2. Germline CDR1 and CDR2: DFQATT and SNEGSKA (reference sequence). The J segment lost 4 bases and the V segment lost 3 bases, leaving 14 bases of the junction unmatched. The CDR3 extends over 16 amino acids. The CDR3 loop is CSASGIGRETGETQYF. Here the CDR3 DNA reads TGCAGTGCTAGCGGTATTGGGCGGGAGACGGGAGAGACCCAGTACTTC.

This clonotype was counted many times. The chain joins TRBV29-1 to TRBJ2-6; TRBD2 is a possible D gene (6 bases). The germline V and J ends were trimmed by 5 bases and 3 bases, with 11 bases remaining between them. CDR1 is SQVTM and CDR2 is ANQGSEA in the germline V gene. CDR3 length: 14 residues. The CDR3 nucleotides are TGCAGCGTTCTTCCGGGACTTGGGGCCAACGTCCTGACTTTC. Translated, it gives CSVLPGLGANVLTF. The full variable domain, with the rest looked up from reference TRBV29-1 and TRBJ2-6, is SAVISQKPSRDICQRGTSLTIQCQVDSQVTMMFWYRQQPGQSLTLIATANQGSEATYESGFVIDKFPISRPNLTFSTLTVSNMSPEDSSIYLCSVLPGLGANVLTFGAGSRLTVL.

This clonotype appeared a few times. CDR3 DNA: TGTGCCAGCACCCCCTGGGGGGATCCTAGCAATCAGCCCCAGCATTTT. Translated, it gives CASTPWGDPSNQPQHF. The rearrangement uses TRBV7-2 and TRBJ1-5; D is perhaps TRBD1 (5 bases). CDR1 is SGHTA and CDR2 is FQGNSA in the germline V gene. V was cut by 7 bases and J by 0 bases, with 16 bases left in between. The CDR3 loop spans 16 amino acids.

A remark on this clonotype: The junction departs from the called germline gene at one end, perhaps through a read error. The chain joins TRBV6-6 to TRBJ2-2, with D possibly TRBD2 on 5 matching bases. Germline assignment: CDR1 MNHNY and CDR2 SVGAGI (reference sequence). This CDR3 spans 15 amino acids. CDR3 amino acids: CASSYEGPNTGELFF. CDR3 bases: TGTGCCAGCAGTTACGAGGGCCCGAACACCGGGGAGTTGTTTTTT.

This clonotype was counted many times. The rearrangement links TRBV13 to TRBJ2-5, with 13 nucleotides matching TRBD2. Unmatched junction bases numbered 2, after V lost 2 bases and J lost 2 bases. Germline V gives CDR1 PRHDT, CDR2 FYEKMQ (reference sequence). The CDR3 has 16 amino acids. The CDR3 loop is CASSLTSGGDQETQYF. The CDR3, as DNA: TGTGCCAGCAGCTTAACTAGCGGGGGGGATCAAGAGACCCAGTACTTC.

This clonotype was picked up a small number of times. The CDR3 region is CASSFVLGEYQETQYF. The CDR3 nucleotides are TGTGCCAGCAGTTTTGTTTTGGGGGAATACCAAGAGACCCAGTACTTC. This chain connects TRBV28 to TRBJ2-5; D is perhaps TRBD1 or TRBD2 (5 bases each). The CDR3 runs to 16 residues. The germline gives CDR1 MDHEN, CDR2 SYDVKM. V was shortened by 3 bases and J by 0 bases, with 14 bases between the two germline ends. The whole variable domain, remainder taken from reference TRBV28 and TRBJ2-5, is DVKVTQSSRYLVKRTGEKVFLECVQDMDHENMFWYRQDPGLGLRLIYFSYDVKMKEKGDIPEGYSVSREKKERFSLILESASTNQTSMYLCASSFVLGEYQETQYFGPGTRLLVL.

Many counts were recorded for this clonotype. V usage is TRBV6-5 and J usage is TRBJ2-7, with D maybe TRBD2 (5 bases). Trimming stripped 8 bases from V and 6 bases from J, with 17 bases between. This CDR3 contains 13 residues. Germline values: CDR1 MNHEY, CDR2 SVGAGI. The CDR3 coding sequence is TGTGCCAGCTCCCCTTCCGGGGTTGGCGAGCAGTACTTC. Protein product: CASSPSGVGEQYF.

CDR3 residues: CASSLSPLANNEQFF. The CDR3 DNA follows: TGCGCCAGCAGCTTGTCTCCCCTGGCGAACAATGAGCAGTTCTTC. V and J are TRBV5-1 and TRBJ2-1, with D unclear. Trimming took 1 base from V and 5 from J, leaving 13 bases between them. The germline V gene has CDR1 SGHRS and CDR2 YFSETQ. This CDR3 has 15 amino acids.

The gene calls are TRBV12-3 or TRBV12-4 and TRBJ2-3; either TRBD1 or TRBD2 may fit D (5 bases each). This CDR3 has 13 residues. V was trimmed by 5 bases and J by 2 bases, leaving 8 bases between them. The CDR3, as DNA: TGTGCCAGCAGTGGGACCATCACAGATACGCAGTATTTT. Its protein is CASSGTITDTQYF.

This clonotype is a singleton in its sample. The CDR3 is CASSLVHPKSQPQHF. The CDR3, as DNA: TGTGCCAGCAGCCTAGTGCATCCGAAGAGCCAGCCCCAGCATTTT. V is TRBV7-9 and J is TRBJ1-5, with D unresolved. The CDR3 is 15 amino acids. V was cut by 5 bases and J by 7 bases, with 18 bases left in between. The V gene's germline CDR1 is SEHNR and CDR2 FQNEAQ (reference sequence).

The gene calls are TRBV10-3 and TRBJ2-5; tentatively, D is TRBD1 (6 bases). Germline CDR1 and CDR2: ENHRY and SYGVKD. The length of the CDR3 is 14 residues. V gave up 6 bases and J gave up 1 base, with 12 bases separating them. The CDR3 region is CAIRSDRTQETQYF. In DNA form, the CDR3 reads TGTGCCATCAGGTCGGACAGAACCCAAGAGACCCAGTACTTC.

The chain uses TRBV14 and TRBJ1-4; D is undetermined. CDR1 is SGHDN and CDR2 is FVKESK in the germline V gene. Trimming shortened V by 1 base and J by 8 bases, and 14 bases separated the two germline ends. There are 15 residues in the CDR3. This chain's CDR3 is CASSQAGRQVEKLFF. The CDR3 DNA is TGTGCCAGCAGCCAAGCTGGGAGGCAGGTGGAAAAACTGTTTTTT.

The J gene is TRBJ2-1, the V gene TRBV28; 7 positions agree with TRBD1. V lost 4 bases to trimming and J lost 12 bases; unmatched junction nucleotides: 15. The CDR3 has 15 amino acids. CDR1 is MDHEN and CDR2 is SYDVKM in the germline V gene. CDR3 DNA sequence: TGTGCCAGCAGTTCTCAACACCAACAGGGGTGGGGGCAGTTCTTC. Protein product: CASSSQHQQGWGQFF. The full variable domain, rest sourced from reference TRBV28 and TRBJ2-1, is DVKVTQSSRYLVKRTGEKVFLECVQDMDHENMFWYRQDPGLGLRLIYFSYDVKMKEKGDIPEGYSVSREKKERFSLILESASTNQTSMYLCASSSQHQQGWGQFFGPGTRLTVL.